This T cell receptor (beta chain) is from a study of blood T cell repertoires in COVID-19. As for the study in general: Sources were T cells, B-cell-depleted T cells, or PBMCs; the material itself was cDNA or gDNA.

In the authors' methods: Reference gene primer amplification in the assay estimated nucleated cell counts. Clones were read by immunoSEQ multiplex PCR, and TCRdb kept only the in-frame ones, dropping some. V, J and clone size were drawn from that table, and D and trimming were deduced from the DNA. The sample has roughly 180,000 clones, 81% seen once. One Seattle source followed patients from active infection through their disease course. V shed 3 bases and J 2 bases; nucleotides not matched to a gene: 8. Germline V gives CDR1 KGHSH, CDR2 LQKENI. CDR3 size: 16 residues. The TCR was taken from a woman in her thirties or forties with COVID-19, enrolled during active disease. The J gene is TRBJ2-3, the V gene TRBV18, with 7 positions matching TRBD1. The sample taken for sequencing was peripheral blood. The CDR3 DNA is TGTGCCAGCTCACCTAGGGGGCGCAGGGACACAGATACGCAGTATTTT. This gives the protein CASSPRGRRDTDTQYF.